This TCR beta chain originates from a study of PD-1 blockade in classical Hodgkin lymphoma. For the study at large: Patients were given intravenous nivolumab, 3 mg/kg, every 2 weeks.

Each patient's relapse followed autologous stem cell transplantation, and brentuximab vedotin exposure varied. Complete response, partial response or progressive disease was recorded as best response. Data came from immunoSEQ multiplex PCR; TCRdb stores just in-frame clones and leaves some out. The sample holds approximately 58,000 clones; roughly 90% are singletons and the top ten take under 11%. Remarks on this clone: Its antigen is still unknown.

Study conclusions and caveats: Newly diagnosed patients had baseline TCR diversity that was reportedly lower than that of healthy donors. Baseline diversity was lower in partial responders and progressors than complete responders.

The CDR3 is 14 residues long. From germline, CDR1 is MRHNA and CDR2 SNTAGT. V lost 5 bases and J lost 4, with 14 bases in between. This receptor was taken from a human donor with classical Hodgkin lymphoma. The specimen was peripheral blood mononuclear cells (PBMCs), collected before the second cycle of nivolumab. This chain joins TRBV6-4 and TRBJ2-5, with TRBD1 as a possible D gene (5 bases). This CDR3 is CASSSTGASETQYF. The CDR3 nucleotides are TGTGCCAGCAGTAGTACAGGAGCTTCAGAGACCCAGTACTTC.